Each of the 27 T cell receptor beta chains below was sequenced from the same sample in a study of CXCR3-negative and CXCR3-positive naive CD8 T cells. The authors made the TRB cDNA libraries by 5' RACE using UMI labels. After re-calling the 5' RACE reads, TCRdb lists one entry per CDR3 protein, DNA absent. Recorded for this sample: tens of thousands of distinct CDR3 sequences. Their antigens are not known. Study conclusions and caveats: Hydrophobicity was higher for TRB CDR3s found in CXCR3-positive naive cells than in CXCR3-negative naive cells.

Material for sequencing was naive CXCR3+ CD8+ T cells from blood. Subset noted: CD45RO-CCR7+CD27+CD95- naive CD8+ T cells expressing CXCR3 (TNR3+). The receptors originated from a human donor in good health. Some clones in this sample may be carry-over from other donors' samples.

This sequence joins TRBV25-1 and TRBJ1-2; the D call of TRBD1 rests on TCRdb alone, since no DNA is present to check it. This CDR3 is built from 13 residues. Germline V lookup: CDR1 MGHDK, CDR2 SYGVNS. The CDR3 sequence: CASSEQGAYGYTF.

The chain links TRBV19 to TRBJ2-1; TCRdb selects TRBD2, and the lack of DNA leaves this call unchecked. The CDR3 length is 12 residues. CDR1 is LNHDA, CDR2 SQIVND, per germline (reference sequence). CDR3 protein: CASSIGLAEQFF.

This rearrangement joins TRBV12-3 or TRBV12-4 to TRBJ2-5. The CDR3 loop spans 13 amino acids. The CDR3 reads CASSSGYEETQYF.

V is TRBV4-1 and J is TRBJ2-7. The CDR3 extends over 14 amino acids. CDR1 MGHRA and CDR2 YSYEKL come from the germline V gene. The CDR3: CASSQDSSPFEQYF.

The V gene is TRBV28, the J gene TRBJ1-1; TCRdb outputs TRBD1, but without DNA this stays unchecked. CDR1 and CDR2 from the germline V gene are MDHEN and SYDVKM. This CDR3 is 15 amino acids long. This CDR3 is CASSYPTGGNTEAFF.

The V gene is TRBV7-8, the J gene TRBJ2-3. The CDR3 runs to 12 residues. CDR1 SGHVS and CDR2 FQNEAQ come from the germline V gene. CDR3 amino acids: CASSLSTDTQYF.

CDR3 in amino acids: CSGQGVDYEQYF. This chain joins TRBV29-1 and TRBJ2-7; with no DNA, the TCRdb D assignment of TRBD1 cannot be verified. The V gene's germline CDR1 is SQVTM and CDR2 ANQGSEA. The CDR3 is 12 amino acids.

This chain joins TRBV12-3 or TRBV12-4 and TRBJ2-7. The CDR3 totals 13 residues. CDR3: CASTLAKTYEQYF.

The V call is TRBV5-1, the J call TRBJ2-7. The CDR3 runs 11 residues. In germline, CDR1 is SGHRS, CDR2 YFSETQ. CDR3 protein: CASRGYYEQYF.

This rearrangement joins TRBV4-1 to TRBJ2-7; TCRdb picks TRBD2, but there is no DNA to check that call. CDR1 and CDR2 (germline): MGHRA, YSYEKL. The CDR3 length is 15 residues. The CDR3 sequence: CASSQDRLGFYEQYF.

The chain combines TRBV20-1 with TRBJ1-5. Germline V gene data show CDR1 as DFQATT and CDR2 as SNEGSKA (reference sequence). The CDR3 spans 12 residues. The CDR3 region is CSARDGDQPQHF.

CDR3 residues: CSATRDTSYEQYF. The J gene is TRBJ2-7, the V gene TRBV20-1; TCRdb calls TRBD1, which cannot be checked without DNA. CDR3 length: 13 residues. Germline loops: CDR1 DFQATT, CDR2 SNEGSKA (reference sequence).

This clonotype counts as medium-sized by frequency. V usage is TRBV5-1 and J usage is TRBJ2-3. Germline assignment: CDR1 SGHRS and CDR2 YFSETQ. The CDR3 contains 12 residues. CDR3: CASSLEEDTQYF.

The chain uses TRBV29-1 and TRBJ1-2. Germline V gene data show CDR1 as SQVTM and CDR2 as ANQGSEA. The CDR3 covers 12 residues. CDR3 region: CSVEGGSQGYTF.

This rearrangement joins TRBV20-1 to TRBJ1-1; the D gene TCRdb calls, TRBD1, cannot be checked with no DNA. CDR3 length: 18 residues. Per germline, CDR1 DFQATT and CDR2 SNEGSKA (reference sequence). This chain's CDR3 is CSAREPGQGWVMNTEAFF.

This chain connects TRBV6-2 or TRBV6-3 to TRBJ2-7. Looked up from germline, CDR1 is MNHEY and CDR2 is SVGEGT. The CDR3 loop spans 11 amino acids. CDR3 residues: CASRQYYEQYF.

This chain uses TRBV18 with TRBJ2-5. Germline CDR1 reads KGHSH; CDR2 reads LQKENI. The CDR3 length is 13 residues. The CDR3 spells CASSRTGWETQYF.

This rearrangement joins TRBV9 to TRBJ1-1; TCRdb reports TRBD1, a call that lacks DNA to check it against. Germline V gene sequence: CDR1 SGDLS, CDR2 YYNGEE. CDR3 size: 14 residues. CDR3 sequence: CASSPTGAATEAFF.

This rearrangement joins TRBV11-2 to TRBJ1-1; TCRdb returns TRBD1, unconfirmable since there is no DNA. CDR3 size: 15 residues. Germline CDR1 reads SGHAT; CDR2 reads FQNNGV. This chain's CDR3 is CASSLQTGEDTEAFF.

This chain links TRBV6-1 with TRBJ2-7; the TCRdb D gene call, TRBD1, has no DNA to confirm it. Germline V gene lookup returns CDR1 MNHNS and CDR2 SASEGT. CDR3 length equals 14 residues. This chain's CDR3 is CASTPLGGSYEQYF.

The rearrangement uses TRBV12-3 or TRBV12-4 and TRBJ1-2; the D gene TCRdb calls, TRBD1, cannot be checked with no DNA. This CDR3 spans 15 amino acids. The CDR3 spells CASSLRTGLNYGYTF.

The V gene is TRBV12-3 or TRBV12-4, the J gene TRBJ2-5; TCRdb lists TRBD1, though no DNA is available to test this call. The length of the CDR3 is 15 residues. The CDR3 loop is CASSAGQGARETQYF.

This sequence joins TRBV7-3 and TRBJ2-5; TCRdb's D gene call, TRBD2, goes unchecked for lack of DNA. CDR3 length equals 15 residues. Germline loops: CDR1 SGHTA, CDR2 FQGTGA. The CDR3 sequence is CASSLTPGTRETQYF. Together with reference TRBV7-3 and TRBJ2-5, the CDR3 gives the full variable domain: GAGVSQTPSNKVTEKGKYVELRCDPISGHTALYWYRQSLGQGPEFLIYFQGTGAADDSGLPNDRFFAVRPEGSVSTLKIQRTERGDSAVYLCASSLTPGTRETQYFGPGTRLLVL.

The chain employs TRBV6-5 and TRBJ1-4; the TCRdb call, TRBD1, lacks DNA for checking. The CDR3 loop spans 15 amino acids. Germline V gene lookup returns CDR1 MNHEY and CDR2 SVGAGI. CDR3 amino acids: CASSFQGWTDEKLFF.

The CDR3: CATSRDSGSYKNIQYF. J is TRBJ2-4 and V is TRBV15; with no DNA, the TCRdb D assignment of TRBD2 cannot be verified. Germline V lookup: CDR1 LNHNV, CDR2 YYDKDF (reference sequence). CDR3 length: 16 amino acids.

V and J are TRBV5-6 and TRBJ2-1. Germline V gene lookup returns CDR1 SGHDT and CDR2 YYEEEE. This CDR3 region has 16 residues. The CDR3 loop is CASSLGASSSYNEQFF.

The chain links TRBV15 to TRBJ2-1. Germline V gene sequence: CDR1 LNHNV, CDR2 YYDKDF (reference sequence). This CDR3 comprises 11 residues. The CDR3 here is CATSEKNEQFF. Using reference TRBV15 and TRBJ2-1 for the parts outside the CDR3, the full variable domain is DAMVIQNPRYQVTQFGKPVTLSCSQTLNHNVMYWYQQKSSQAPKLLFHYYDKDFNNEADTPDNFQSRRPNTSFCFLDIRSPGLGDTAMYLCATSEKNEQFFGPGTRLTVL.